This T cell receptor (beta chain) derives from a study of blood T cell repertoires in COVID-19 (TCRdb year 2020). Background for the entire study: Collaborator samples came from the United States, Italy and Spain and covered acute and convalescent phases of COVID-19. The material from the prospective study consisted of cDNA or gDNA derived from T cells, B-cell-depleted T cells, or PBMCs. Deeply sampled blood TCRbeta repertoires from subjects exposed to, actively infected with, or recovered from COVID-19 were included in the dataset. The repertoires were made available in a free public database intended to serve as a resource for research on the immune response to SARS-CoV-2. The samples were drawn from two sources: the first 160 participants of the ongoing ImmuneRACE study, and some 1,300 subjects contributed by 6 global collaborators. Sample metadata almost always included a de-identified subject ID, COVID-19 status, age in years and sex. Where available, HLA class I and class II types were taken from metadata supplied by the sample provider and were not determined by assay-based typing. On the study overall, not on this receptor specifically: The quantity of clinical and demographic metadata differed by source and by participant and was supplied without curation.

TCRbeta CDR3 regions were amplified from genomic DNA using the immunoSEQ Assay, a bias-controlled multiplex PCR. In the source study's methods: Within the assay, amplification of reference gene primers was used to estimate how many nucleated cells each sample contained. To quantify the absolute abundance of each unique TCRbeta CDR3 rearrangement, sequence reads were collapsed and filtered. Productive Simpson clonality was computed per sample as the square root of Simpson's diversity index over productive rearrangements. This immuneACCESS table, as held by TCRdb, lists in-frame sequences with V and J called but not all clones. Of the missing ones, under half trace to an unresolved V gene in checked studies; the others have no known cause. V, J and clone size were drawn from that table, and D and trimming were deduced from the DNA. The sample table contains approximately 350,000 clones; only one count was recorded for 88% of them. The ten most abundant clones make up more than 5.5% of the sample.

At one collaborating source in Seattle, patients were enrolled during active infection and were followed longitudinally through the course of disease. The collaborating institutions used their own protocols to collect whole blood in K2EDTA tubes. Collaborator samples were shipped for TCRbeta analysis as frozen whole blood, isolated PBMCs, or DNA extracted from either sample type. Remarks on this clone: The antigen it binds to is not known. No base-level quality is on record; no much larger clone is a single base apart.

The CDR3 has 18 amino acids, counting the end cysteine and phenylalanine. Of all the DNA, just the CDR3 is kept, 54 bases in frame from base 1. V ends up 4 bases short and J 1 base short, with an unmatched junction base count of 10. Taken from the germline V gene, the CDR1 and CDR2 loops are ENHRY and SYGVKD. Sequencing was done on a sample of peripheral blood. The chain was built from TRBV10-3 and TRBJ1-2, and 12 junction bases match TRBD1. The TCR originated in a woman in her sixties or seventies with COVID-19, enrolled during active disease. CDR3 protein: CAISGEPGTGGFNYGYTF. The DNA reads as follows: TGTGCCATCAGTGGCGAACCCGGGACAGGGGGCTTTAACTATGGCTACACCTTC.